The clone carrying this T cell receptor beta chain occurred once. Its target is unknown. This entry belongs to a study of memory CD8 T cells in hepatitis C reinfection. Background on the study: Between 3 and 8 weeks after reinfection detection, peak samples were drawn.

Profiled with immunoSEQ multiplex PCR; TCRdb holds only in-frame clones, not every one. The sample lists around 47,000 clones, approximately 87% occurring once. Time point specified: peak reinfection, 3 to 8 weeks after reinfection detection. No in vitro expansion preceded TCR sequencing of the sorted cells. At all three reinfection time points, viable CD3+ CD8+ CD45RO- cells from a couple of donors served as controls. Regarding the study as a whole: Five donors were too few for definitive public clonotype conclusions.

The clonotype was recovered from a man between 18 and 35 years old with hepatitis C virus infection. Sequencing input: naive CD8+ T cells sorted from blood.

CDR3 sequence: CASSQGALAGRDTQYF. The DNA of the CDR3 is TGCGCCAGCAGCCAAGGGGCACTAGCGGGAAGAGATACGCAGTATTTT. The chain links TRBV4-1 to TRBJ2-3, with TRBD2 matching 10 bases. The CDR3 has 16 amino acids. The germline V gene has CDR1 MGHRA and CDR2 YSYEKL. The J segment lost 5 bases and the V segment lost 1 base, leaving 6 bases of the junction unmatched.